This T cell receptor beta chain was identified during a study of early T cells in non-severe SARS-CoV-2 infection. TCRdb itself ran the 5' RACE reads through MiXCR, one entry per CDR3 protein. This sample has over 45,000 distinct CDR3 sequences, with more than 6.5% found just once. The ends were cut back, 4 bases at V and 4 bases at J, with 22 bases in the middle. CDR1 and CDR2 from the germline V gene are DFQATT and SNEGSKA (reference sequence). The CDR3 has 16 amino acids. This clonotype has more than one count but fewer than ten. This sequence joins TRBV20-1 and TRBJ1-1; D is perhaps TRBD1 (6 bases). Here the sequenced sample was whole blood, taken at baseline. The sequence derives from an adult who was a healthcare worker with PCR-confirmed SARS-CoV-2 infection or an uninfected control (not recorded which). In DNA, the CDR3 is TGCAGTGCTAAAGGTTTTAGGGGGTCCTCTAGCACTGAAGCTTTCTTT. The encoded protein is CSAKGFRGSSSTEAFF.